A selection of T cell receptor beta chains follows, all from one sample in a study of graft-versus-host responses after intestinal transplantation. TCRdb's table, derived via immunoSEQ multiplex PCR, lists solely in-frame clones and lacks some. Here the sample spans approximately 13,000 clones, approximately 36% being singletons. The specimen comprised alloreactive CD8+ T cells from a mixed lymphocyte reaction culture, sampled before intestinal transplant. All receptors derive from a human patient who received an intestinal transplant. The CDR3 runs from the conserved cysteine through the conserved F or W. The D gene is left open where the match is weak. Part of the rows lack a size; the others show once, few, many or a class for expanded clones.

CDR3aa: CASSPGTGDYEQYF
CDR3nt: TGTGCCAGCAGTCCCGGGACAGGGGATTACGAGCAGTACTTC
v_gene: TRBV5-4
len: 14
abundance: -
d_gene: TRBD1
j_gene: TRBJ2-7

CDR3aa: CASSQTTGGPPVNNEQFF
CDR3nt: TGTGCCAGCAGCCAAACAACAGGGGGCCCACCTGTAAACAATGAGCAGTTCTTC
v_gene: TRBV5-8
len: 18
abundance: few
d_gene: TRBD1
j_gene: TRBJ2-1

CDR3aa: CASGTDPTSLSGANVLTF
CDR3nt: TGTGCCAGTGGGACAGACCCTACATCTCTCTCTGGGGCCAACGTCCTGACTTTC
v_gene: TRBV7-9
len: 18
abundance: -
d_gene: TRBD1
j_gene: TRBJ2-6

CDR3aa: CSVEGLAGGERYNEQFF
CDR3nt: TGCAGCGTTGAAGGGCTAGCGGGGGGGGAACGTTACAATGAGCAGTTCTTC
v_gene: TRBV29-1
len: 17
abundance: -
d_gene: TRBD2
j_gene: TRBJ2-1

CDR3aa: CASRSGTGEPYEQYF
CDR3nt: TGTGCCAGCAGATCTGGGACAGGGGAGCCATACGAGCAGTACTTC
v_gene: TRBV11-2
len: 15
abundance: -
d_gene: TRBD1
j_gene: TRBJ2-7

CDR3aa: CASMRVGTNNEQFF
CDR3nt: TGTGCCAGCATGCGGGTCGGGACGAACAATGAGCAGTTCTTC
v_gene: TRBV6-5
len: 14
abundance: -
d_gene: -
j_gene: TRBJ2-1

CDR3aa: CASSDAGLTDTQYF
CDR3nt: TGCGCCAGCAGTGACGCGGGGCTCACAGATACGCAGTATTTT
v_gene: TRBV5-1
len: 14
abundance: few
d_gene: -
j_gene: TRBJ2-3

CDR3aa: CASSFFASGGLSSYEQYF
CDR3nt: TGTGCCAGCAGCTTTTTTGCTAGCGGGGGGCTGTCCTCCTACGAGCAGTACTTC
v_gene: TRBV11-2
len: 18
abundance: -
d_gene: TRBD2
j_gene: TRBJ2-7

CDR3aa: CASSFGGGNTEAFF
CDR3nt: TGTGCCAGCAGCTTCGGCGGGGGCAACACTGAAGCTTTCTTT
v_gene: TRBV7-3
len: 14
abundance: -
d_gene: -
j_gene: TRBJ1-1

CDR3aa: CASSLRQGVNEQYF
CDR3nt: TGTGCCAGCAGCCTCAGACAGGGAGTGAACGAGCAGTACTTC
v_gene: TRBV13
len: 14
abundance: few
d_gene: TRBD1
j_gene: TRBJ2-7

CDR3aa: CASSPSPKWVPYEQYF
CDR3nt: TGTGCCAGCTCACCATCCCCGAAGTGGGTCCCCTACGAGCAGTACTTC
v_gene: TRBV18
len: 16
abundance: -
d_gene: -
j_gene: TRBJ2-7

CDR3aa: CASSLVAQGGFYEQYF
CDR3nt: TGTGCCAGCAGCTTAGTGGCACAGGGAGGGTTTTACGAGCAGTACTTC
v_gene: TRBV13
len: 16
abundance: few
d_gene: -
j_gene: TRBJ2-7

CDR3aa: CASSPRGGSSTDTQYF
CDR3nt: TGTGCCAGCAGCCCCCGCGGGGGGTCGAGCACAGATACGCAGTATTTT
v_gene: TRBV5-5
len: 16
abundance: few
d_gene: TRBD2
j_gene: TRBJ2-3

CDR3aa: CASSLRRRGTEAFF
CDR3nt: TGTGCCAGCAGCTTAAGAAGGAGGGGCACTGAAGCTTTCTTT
v_gene: TRBV11-3
len: 14
abundance: few
d_gene: -
j_gene: TRBJ1-1

CDR3aa: CASSLTQGIRSPLHF
CDR3nt: TGTGCCAGCAGTTTAACCCAGGGGATAAGATCACCCCTCCACTTT
v_gene: TRBV28
len: 15
abundance: -
d_gene: -
j_gene: TRBJ1-6

CDR3aa: CASSYSAGGSEAFF
CDR3nt: TGTGCCAGCAGTTACTCGGCAGGGGGTAGTGAAGCTTTCTTT
v_gene: TRBV6-5
len: 14
abundance: -
d_gene: TRBD1
j_gene: TRBJ1-1

CDR3aa: CASSLPPGAYNEQFF
CDR3nt: TGCGCCAGCAGCCTCCCGCCCGGGGCCTACAATGAGCAGTTCTTC
v_gene: TRBV4-1
len: 15
abundance: once
d_gene: -
j_gene: TRBJ2-1

CDR3aa: CASSQDQGNYEQYF
CDR3nt: TGTGCCAGCAGCCAAGATCAGGGAAACTACGAGCAGTACTTC
v_gene: TRBV4-2
len: 14
abundance: few
d_gene: -
j_gene: TRBJ2-7

CDR3aa: CASSLLDSPLHF
CDR3nt: TGTGCCAGCAGCTTACTAGATTCACCCCTCCACTTT
v_gene: TRBV7-9
len: 12
abundance: few
d_gene: -
j_gene: TRBJ1-6

CDR3aa: CASSILLGLAYEQYF
CDR3nt: TGTGCCAGTAGTATTCTACTCGGGCTTGCCTACGAGCAGTACTTC
v_gene: TRBV19
len: 15
abundance: -
d_gene: -
j_gene: TRBJ2-7

CDR3aa: CASSLGAPGSGNTIYF
CDR3nt: TGTGCCAGCAGCTTAGGGGCACCCGGCTCTGGAAACACCATATATTTT
v_gene: TRBV7-9
len: 16
abundance: once
d_gene: -
j_gene: TRBJ1-3

CDR3aa: CSALQGQGYEQYF
CDR3nt: TGCAGCGCACTACAGGGTCAAGGCTACGAGCAGTACTTC
v_gene: TRBV29-1
len: 13
abundance: -
d_gene: -
j_gene: TRBJ2-7

CDR3aa: CASSSPPNTEAFF
CDR3nt: TGTGCCAGCAGCTCCCCCCCGAACACTGAAGCTTTCTTT
v_gene: TRBV5-4
len: 13
abundance: -
d_gene: -
j_gene: TRBJ1-1

CDR3aa: CASSIKGANTEAFF
CDR3nt: TGTGCCAGTAGTATCAAAGGAGCGAACACTGAAGCTTTCTTT
v_gene: TRBV19
len: 14
abundance: few
d_gene: -
j_gene: TRBJ1-1

CDR3aa: CASSFLSSGANTDTQYF
CDR3nt: TGCGCCAGCAGCTTCCTATCTAGCGGGGCTAACACAGATACGCAGTATTTT
v_gene: TRBV5-1
len: 17
abundance: -
d_gene: TRBD2
j_gene: TRBJ2-3

CDR3aa: CASSQADRLNTEAFF
CDR3nt: TGCGCCAGCAGCCAAGCAGACAGGTTGAACACTGAAGCTTTCTTT
v_gene: TRBV4-1
len: 15
abundance: -
d_gene: -
j_gene: TRBJ1-1

CDR3aa: CASSKTGGSGTGELFF
CDR3nt: TGTGCCAGCAGCAAGACAGGGGGCTCTGGCACCGGGGAGCTGTTTTTT
v_gene: TRBV9
len: 16
abundance: -
d_gene: TRBD1
j_gene: TRBJ2-2

CDR3aa: CASSVSGVDSTDTQYF
CDR3nt: TGTGCCAGCAGCGTATCTGGTGTGGACAGCACAGATACGCAGTATTTT
v_gene: TRBV9
len: 16
abundance: -
d_gene: -
j_gene: TRBJ2-3

CDR3aa: CASSPYRDENTEAFF
CDR3nt: TGTGCCAGCTCACCCTACAGGGACGAAAACACTGAAGCTTTCTTT
v_gene: TRBV18
len: 15
abundance: -
d_gene: -
j_gene: TRBJ1-1

CDR3aa: CASSFGGLNEQFF
CDR3nt: TGTGCCAGCAGCTTCGGGGGCTTGAATGAGCAGTTCTTC
v_gene: TRBV5-4
len: 13
abundance: few
d_gene: -
j_gene: TRBJ2-1

CDR3aa: CASGNRVGTEAFF
CDR3nt: TGCGCCAGCGGAAACAGGGTTGGCACTGAAGCTTTCTTT
v_gene: TRBV5-1
len: 13
abundance: few
d_gene: -
j_gene: TRBJ1-1

CDR3aa: CASSELGQANEQYF
CDR3nt: TGTGCCAGCAGCGAACTGGGACAGGCTAACGAGCAGTACTTC
v_gene: TRBV11-2
len: 14
abundance: -
d_gene: TRBD1
j_gene: TRBJ2-7

CDR3aa: CASSQEWLTSGGYTF
CDR3nt: TGTGCCAGCAGCCAAGAGTGGCTAACGTCGGGTGGCTACACCTTC
v_gene: TRBV4-2
len: 15
abundance: -
d_gene: -
j_gene: TRBJ1-2

CDR3aa: CASSGPGGTEAFF
CDR3nt: TGTGCCAGCAGCGGACCAGGGGGAACTGAAGCTTTCTTT
v_gene: TRBV13
len: 13
abundance: -
d_gene: TRBD1
j_gene: TRBJ1-1

CDR3aa: CASSYNGGGADTQYF
CDR3nt: TGTGCCAGCAGTTACAACGGCGGGGGTGCAGATACGCAGTATTTT
v_gene: TRBV6-5
len: 15
abundance: many
d_gene: TRBD2
j_gene: TRBJ2-3

CDR3aa: CASSPVTGRNEQFF
CDR3nt: TGCGCCAGCAGCCCGGTCACAGGGCGGAATGAGCAGTTCTTC
v_gene: TRBV4-1
len: 14
abundance: -
d_gene: -
j_gene: TRBJ2-1

CDR3aa: CASSVRVSSDINTGELFF
CDR3nt: TGTGCCAGCAGCGTGCGCGTTTCCTCGGACATTAACACCGGGGAGCTGTTTTTT
v_gene: TRBV21-1
len: 18
abundance: few
d_gene: -
j_gene: TRBJ2-2

CDR3aa: CASSFQGATEAFF
CDR3nt: TGTGCCAGCAGCTTCCAGGGTGCGACTGAAGCTTTCTTT
v_gene: TRBV7-2
len: 13
abundance: -
d_gene: -
j_gene: TRBJ1-1

CDR3aa: CASGPDRGDYEQYF
CDR3nt: TGTGCTAGTGGCCCTGACAGGGGGGACTACGAGCAGTACTTC
v_gene: TRBV12-5
len: 14
abundance: once
d_gene: TRBD1
j_gene: TRBJ2-7

CDR3aa: CASSLKAATNEKLFF
CDR3nt: TGTGCCAGCAGCTTAAAGGCCGCAACTAATGAAAAACTGTTTTTT
v_gene: TRBV7-2
len: 15
abundance: few
d_gene: -
j_gene: TRBJ1-4

CDR3aa: CASSLSGAVNEQFF
CDR3nt: TGTGCCAGCAGTTTATCAGGGGCGGTCAATGAGCAGTTCTTC
v_gene: TRBV27
len: 14
abundance: -
d_gene: -
j_gene: TRBJ2-1

CDR3aa: CASAWEDRDGETQYF
CDR3nt: TGTGCCAGCGCCTGGGAGGACAGGGACGGAGAGACCCAGTACTTC
v_gene: TRBV2
len: 15
abundance: -
d_gene: TRBD1
j_gene: TRBJ2-5

CDR3aa: CASSYSSGGESPLHF
CDR3nt: TGTGCCAGCAGTTACAGTTCGGGGGGGGAATCACCCCTCCACTTT
v_gene: TRBV6-5
len: 15
abundance: few
d_gene: -
j_gene: TRBJ1-6

CDR3aa: CASSPGTSGGVDTDTQYF
CDR3nt: TGTGCCAGCAGCCCGGGGACTAGCGGGGGGGTAGACACAGATACGCAGTATTTT
v_gene: TRBV7-9
len: 18
abundance: few
d_gene: TRBD2
j_gene: TRBJ2-3

CDR3aa: CASSLVREQFF
CDR3nt: TGTGCCAGCAGTTTAGTGCGTGAGCAGTTCTTC
v_gene: TRBV28
len: 11
abundance: few
d_gene: -
j_gene: TRBJ2-1

CDR3aa: CASSPTTGTAPYEQYF
CDR3nt: TGTGCCAGCAGTCCTACTACCGGGACTGCCCCCTACGAGCAGTACTTC
v_gene: TRBV27
len: 16
abundance: -
d_gene: -
j_gene: TRBJ2-7

CDR3aa: CASSSPYRERLGNYGYTF
CDR3nt: TGTGCCAGCAGCTCCCCCTACAGGGAGCGGCTTGGCAACTATGGCTACACCTTC
v_gene: TRBV7-4
len: 18
abundance: medium-sized
d_gene: -
j_gene: TRBJ1-2

CDR3aa: CASRHRRDYEQYF
CDR3nt: TGTGCCAGCAGACACCGCCGGGACTACGAGCAGTACTTC
v_gene: TRBV6-1
len: 13
abundance: -
d_gene: -
j_gene: TRBJ2-7

CDR3aa: CAGTLAGTYNEQFF
CDR3nt: TGTGCCGGCACACTAGCGGGGACCTACAATGAGCAGTTCTTC
v_gene: TRBV5-6
len: 14
abundance: -
d_gene: TRBD2
j_gene: TRBJ2-1

CDR3aa: CASSLSPGPNTEAFF
CDR3nt: TGTGCCAGCAGCTTAAGTCCGGGCCCGAACACTGAAGCTTTCTTT
v_gene: TRBV11-2
len: 15
abundance: few
d_gene: -
j_gene: TRBJ1-1

CDR3aa: CASSESTGTVNYGYTF
CDR3nt: TGTGCCAGCAGTGAATCCACCGGGACAGTCAACTATGGCTACACCTTC
v_gene: TRBV6-1
len: 16
abundance: -
d_gene: TRBD1
j_gene: TRBJ1-2

CDR3aa: CASSWRLAGGPQETQYF
CDR3nt: TGTGCCAGCAGCTGGAGACTAGCGGGGGGGCCGCAAGAGACCCAGTACTTC
v_gene: TRBV5-6
len: 17
abundance: -
d_gene: TRBD2
j_gene: TRBJ2-5

CDR3aa: CASSPNLRASGYTF
CDR3nt: TGTGCCAGCAGCCCGAACCTCAGGGCTTCTGGCTACACCTTC
v_gene: TRBV13
len: 14
abundance: once
d_gene: -
j_gene: TRBJ1-2

CDR3aa: CASSPTWGAVYEQYF
CDR3nt: TGCGCCAGCAGCCCCACGTGGGGGGCTGTCTACGAGCAGTACTTC
v_gene: TRBV5-6
len: 15
abundance: few
d_gene: -
j_gene: TRBJ2-7

CDR3aa: CASSSGGRVSGGNNEQFF
CDR3nt: TGTGCCAGCAGCTCCGGGGGCCGGGTGAGCGGGGGCAACAATGAGCAGTTCTTC
v_gene: TRBV7-9
len: 18
abundance: few
d_gene: TRBD2
j_gene: TRBJ2-1

CDR3aa: CSVERGLQGSDTQYF
CDR3nt: TGCAGCGTTGAACGGGGATTACAGGGATCGGATACGCAGTATTTT
v_gene: TRBV29-1
len: 15
abundance: -
d_gene: -
j_gene: TRBJ2-3

CDR3aa: CASSLGTSGAANTGELFF
CDR3nt: TGTGCCAGCAGCTTAGGGACTAGCGGGGCTGCGAACACCGGGGAGCTGTTTTTT
v_gene: TRBV7-6
len: 18
abundance: few
d_gene: TRBD2
j_gene: TRBJ2-2